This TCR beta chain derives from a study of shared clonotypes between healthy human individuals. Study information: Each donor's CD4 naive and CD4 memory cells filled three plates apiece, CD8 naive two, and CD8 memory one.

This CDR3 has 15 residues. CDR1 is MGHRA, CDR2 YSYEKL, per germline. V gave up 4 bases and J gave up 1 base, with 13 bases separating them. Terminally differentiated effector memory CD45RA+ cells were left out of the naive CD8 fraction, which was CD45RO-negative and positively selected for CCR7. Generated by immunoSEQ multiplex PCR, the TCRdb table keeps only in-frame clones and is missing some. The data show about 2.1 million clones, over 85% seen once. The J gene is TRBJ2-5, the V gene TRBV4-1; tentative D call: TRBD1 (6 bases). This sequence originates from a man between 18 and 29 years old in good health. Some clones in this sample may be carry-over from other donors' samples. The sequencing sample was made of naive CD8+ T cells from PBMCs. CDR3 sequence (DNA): TGCGCCAGCAGCCGACCCCGGGACATCCAAGAGACCCAGTACTTC. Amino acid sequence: CASSRPRDIQETQYF.